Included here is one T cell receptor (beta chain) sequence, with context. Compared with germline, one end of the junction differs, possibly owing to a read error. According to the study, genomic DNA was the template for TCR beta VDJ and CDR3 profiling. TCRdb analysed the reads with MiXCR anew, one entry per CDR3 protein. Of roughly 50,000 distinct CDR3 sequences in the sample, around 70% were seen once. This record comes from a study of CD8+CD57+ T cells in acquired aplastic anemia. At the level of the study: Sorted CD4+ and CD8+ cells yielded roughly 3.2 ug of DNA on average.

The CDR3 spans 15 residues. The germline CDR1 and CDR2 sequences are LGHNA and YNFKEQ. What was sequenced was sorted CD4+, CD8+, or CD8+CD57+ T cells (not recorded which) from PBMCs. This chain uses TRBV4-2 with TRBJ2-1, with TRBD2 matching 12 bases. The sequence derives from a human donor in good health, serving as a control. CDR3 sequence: CASSQASGGANEQFF. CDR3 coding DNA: TGTGCCAGCAGCCAAGCTAGCGGGGGGGCCAATGAGCAGTTCTTT.